This TCR beta chain is drawn from a study of OX40 agonist ivuxolimab in advanced cancers. Study-wide context: Dose-escalation subjects each had hepatocellular carcinoma, melanoma, renal cell or head and neck cancer.

Measured with immunoSEQ multiplex PCR; TCRdb has only the in-frame clones, and not every one. The table includes tens of thousands of clones, 89% detected once. Whole-study results and caveats: Clonal expansion among partial responders at 0.1-3.0 mg/kg ranked near the lowest. Dose levels from 0.1 to 3.0 mg/kg saw CD4+ and CD8+ blood T cells expand clonally by week 6.

Unmatched junction bases numbered 3, after V lost 5 bases and J lost 4 bases. The CDR3 runs to 13 residues. The V gene's germline CDR1 is SGHNT and CDR2 YYREEE (reference sequence). A note on this clone: Its target is unknown.

Sequences were derived from CD4+ or CD8+ T cells sorted from blood, sampled in a trial of the OX40 agonist ivuxolimab. The receptor comes from an adult with an advanced solid tumor such as melanoma, head and neck, liver or kidney cancer. The rearrangement uses TRBV5-4 and TRBJ1-1, with 9 bases identical to TRBD1. Here the CDR3 DNA reads TGTGCCAGCAGACAGGACAGGGGCACTGAAGCTTTCTTT. Encoded protein: CASRQDRGTEAFF.